The rows below give T cell receptor beta chains drawn from one sample of a study of response to subunit inactivated influenza vaccine. TCRdb redid the calling of the RT-PCR reads with MiXCR, one entry per CDR3 protein. Here the sample spans about 800,000 distinct CDR3 sequences, around 21% being singletons. Sequenced material: PBMCs from blood, taken around 5 days after vaccination. All receptors come from a man between 45 and 60 years old who received an inactivated influenza vaccine. The CDR3 runs from the conserved cysteine through the conserved F or W. The D gene is left open where the match is weak. Size is stated for part of the rows, as once, few or many counts, or as a class when the clone is expanded.

j_gene,v_gene,d_gene,abundance,CDR3aa,CDR3nt
TRBJ2-1,TRBV24-1,.,few,CATSDFEGGGQFF,TGTGCCACCAGTGATTTTGAGGGGGGTGGGCAGTTCTTC
TRBJ2-5,TRBV3-1,TRBD1,.,CASSQGTGKETQYF,TGTGCCAGCAGCCAAGGGACAGGGAAAGAGACCCAGTACTTC
TRBJ2-3,TRBV11-1,.,.,CASSLALDGDTQYF,TGTGCCAGCAGCTTAGCCCTAGACGGAGATACGCAGTATTTT
TRBJ1-3,TRBV2,.,.,CASSRAVLGNTIYF,TGTGCCAGCAGCCGGGCAGTTCTTGGAAACACCATATATTTT
TRBJ2-7,TRBV6-2/TRBV6-3,TRBD2,.,CASSPGLAFREQYF,TGTGCCAGCAGTCCGGGACTAGCATTTCGGGAGCAGTACTTC
TRBJ2-1,TRBV12-3/TRBV12-4,.,.,CASSGFYNEQFF,TGTGCCAGCAGCGGGTTTTACAATGAGCAGTTCTTC
TRBJ2-7,TRBV7-2,.,few,CASSLVPQYNEQYF,TGTGCCAGCAGCTTAGTACCGCAATACAACGAGCAGTACTTC
TRBJ2-5,TRBV4-2,.,many,CASSQGVYQETQYF,TGTGCCAGCAGCCAAGGAGTATATCAAGAGACCCAGTACTTC
TRBJ2-6,TRBV11-1,TRBD1,.,CASSSRQGDGSGANVLTF,TGTGCCAGCAGCTCACGACAGGGCGATGGGTCTGGGGCCAACGTCCTGACTTTC
TRBJ2-7,TRBV5-6,.,few,CASSLGGAGYEQYF,TGTGCCAGCAGCTTGGGTGGGGCCGGCTACGAGCAGTACTTC
TRBJ1-1,TRBV10-3,TRBD1,few,CAIRDRGETEAFF,TGTGCCATCAGGGACAGGGGGGAGACTGAAGCTTTCTTT
TRBJ2-5,TRBV4-1,.,.,CASSQDWRGRTEETQYF,TGCGCCAGCAGCCAAGATTGGAGGGGTCGGACCGAGGAGACCCAGTACTTC
TRBJ1-4,TRBV28,.,.,CASSLGPPSSATNEKLFF,TGTGCCAGCAGTTTAGGCCCCCCTTCATCTGCAACTAATGAAAAACTGTTTTTT
TRBJ2-7,TRBV20-1,.,few,CSAPAPLSGRLSEQYF,TGCAGTGCTCCGGCACCCCTTTCTGGGCGTTTATCCGAGCAGTACTTC
TRBJ2-4,TRBV20-1,.,few,CSVPDGTKNSQYF,TGCAGCGTCCCAGATGGTACCAAAAACAGTCAGTACTTC
TRBJ1-4,TRBV20-1,TRBD1,few,CSARDDRADEKLFF,TGCAGTGCTAGAGACGACAGGGCTGATGAAAAACTGTTTTTT
TRBJ2-3,TRBV10-3,TRBD1,many,CATQGAKSTDTQYF,TGTGCCACGCAGGGGGCAAAATCCACAGATACGCAGTATTTT
TRBJ2-5,TRBV7-7,.,few,CASSQGLASSETQYF,TGTGCCAGCAGCCAGGGGTTGGCTAGCTCAGAGACCCAGTACTTC
TRBJ2-7,TRBV5-1,TRBD2,few,CASSPSGLNYEQYF,TGCGCCAGCAGTCCTAGCGGGTTGAACTACGAGCAGTACTTC
TRBJ1-1,TRBV5-1,.,.,CASSKEPGTNTEAFF,TGCGCCAGCAGCAAAGAACCGGGGACGAACACTGAAGCTTTCTTT
TRBJ2-7,TRBV20-1,.,.,CSARRGTALGEQYF,TGCAGTGCTAGAAGGGGGACTGCCTTGGGGGAGCAGTACTTC
TRBJ2-2,TRBV9,TRBD1,.,CASSVEDRTNTGELFF,TGTGCCAGCAGCGTAGAGGACAGGACGAACACCGGGGAGCTGTTTTTT
TRBJ2-7,TRBV10-3,TRBD2,.,CAISDGRGAIYEQYF,TGTGCCATCAGTGACGGGCGGGGGGCCATCTACGAGCAGTACTTC
TRBJ2-2,TRBV7-7,.,many,CASSRGSTGELFF,TGTGCCAGCAGCCGAGGGTCCACCGGGGAGCTGTTTTTT
TRBJ2-1,TRBV27,.,few,CASSLLAGLVNEQFF,TGTGCCAGCAGTTTATTAGCAGGGCTCGTAAATGAGCAGTTCTTC
TRBJ2-1,TRBV3-1,.,.,CASSQEHEQFF,TGTGCCAGCAGCCAAGAACATGAGCAGTTCTTC
TRBJ1-2,TRBV3-1,.,.,CASSQVGGTGYGYTF,TGTGCCAGCAGCCAAGTGGGGGGCACCGGCTATGGCTACACCTTC